This TCR beta chain is from a study of shared clonotypes between healthy human individuals. In the authors' methods: ImmunoSEQ yielded junction-only sequences lacking quality scores, so filtering differed. Sequencing used immunoSEQ multiplex PCR; TCRdb keeps in-frame clones, though not all of them. The D gene and trimming were derived from the DNA, and the V and J assignments and clone size from that table. Of 650,000 to 750,000 clones in the sample, about three quarters were seen once. The germline V gene has CDR1 SGHAT and CDR2 FQNNGV. There are 15 residues in the CDR3. Trimming at V came to 4 bases and at J to 6 bases, leaving 9 bases not matched to a gene.

This sequence originates from a woman between 25 and 40 years old in good health. The specimen was memory CD4+ T cells sorted from blood. The subset was: CD45RA-negative fraction. V usage is TRBV11-2 and J usage is TRBJ2-7, with TRBD2 matching 10 bases. This CDR3 is CASSSTAGGPPEQYF. The CDR3, as DNA: TGTGCCAGCAGCTCGACAGCGGGAGGGCCACCCGAGCAGTACTTC.